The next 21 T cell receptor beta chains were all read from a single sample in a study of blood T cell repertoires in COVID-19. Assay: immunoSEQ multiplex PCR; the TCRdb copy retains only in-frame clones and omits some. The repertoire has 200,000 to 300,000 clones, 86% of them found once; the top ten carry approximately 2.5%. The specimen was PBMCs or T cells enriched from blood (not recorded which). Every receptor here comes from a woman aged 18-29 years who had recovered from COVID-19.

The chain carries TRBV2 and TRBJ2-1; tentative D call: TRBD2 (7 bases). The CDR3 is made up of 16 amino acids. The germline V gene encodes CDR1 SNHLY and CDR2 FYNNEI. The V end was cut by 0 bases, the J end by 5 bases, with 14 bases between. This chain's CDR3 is CASSEALAGADNEQFF. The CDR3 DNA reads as TGTGCCAGCAGTGAAGCGCTTGCGGGGGCCGACAATGAGCAGTTCTTC. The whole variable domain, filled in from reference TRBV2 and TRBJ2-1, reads EPEVTQTPSHQVTQMGQEVILRCVPISNHLYFYWYRQILGQKVEFLVSFYNNEISEKSEIFDDQFSVERPDGSNFTLKIRSTKLEDSAMYFCASSEALAGADNEQFFGPGTRLTVL.

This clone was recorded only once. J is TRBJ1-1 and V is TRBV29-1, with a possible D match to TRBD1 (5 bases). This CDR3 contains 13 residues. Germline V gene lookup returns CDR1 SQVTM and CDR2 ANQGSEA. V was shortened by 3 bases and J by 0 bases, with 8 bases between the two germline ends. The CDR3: CSVDKGLNTEAFF. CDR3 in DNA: TGCAGCGTTGATAAGGGGTTGAACACTGAAGCTTTCTTT.

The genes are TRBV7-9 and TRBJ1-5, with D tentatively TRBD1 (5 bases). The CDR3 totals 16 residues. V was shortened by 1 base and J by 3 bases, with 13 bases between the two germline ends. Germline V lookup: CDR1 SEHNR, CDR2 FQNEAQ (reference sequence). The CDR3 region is CASSLGNTGANQPQHF. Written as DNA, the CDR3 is TGTGCCAGCAGCTTAGGAAATACAGGTGCCAATCAGCCCCAGCATTTT.

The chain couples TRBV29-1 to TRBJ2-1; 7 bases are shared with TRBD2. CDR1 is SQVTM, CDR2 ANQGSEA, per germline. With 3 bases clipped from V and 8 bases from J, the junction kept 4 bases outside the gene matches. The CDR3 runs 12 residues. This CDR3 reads CSVEVGRDEQFF. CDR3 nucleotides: TGCAGCGTTGAGGTGGGGAGGGATGAGCAGTTCTTC.

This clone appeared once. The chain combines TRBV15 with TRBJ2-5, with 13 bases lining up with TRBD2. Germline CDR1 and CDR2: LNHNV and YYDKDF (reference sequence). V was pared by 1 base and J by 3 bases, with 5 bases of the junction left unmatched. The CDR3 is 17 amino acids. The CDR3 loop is CATSRAGTSGVKETQYF. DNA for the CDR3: TGTGCCACCAGCAGAGCCGGGACTAGCGGGGTTAAAGAGACCCAGTACTTC.

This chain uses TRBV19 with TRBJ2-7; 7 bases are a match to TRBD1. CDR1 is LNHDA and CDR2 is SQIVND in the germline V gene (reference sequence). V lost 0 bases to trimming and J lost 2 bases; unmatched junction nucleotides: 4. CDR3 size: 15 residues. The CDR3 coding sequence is TGTGCCAGTAGTATAGAGCCCACAGGGGCCTACGAGCAGTACTTC. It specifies CASSIEPTGAYEQYF.

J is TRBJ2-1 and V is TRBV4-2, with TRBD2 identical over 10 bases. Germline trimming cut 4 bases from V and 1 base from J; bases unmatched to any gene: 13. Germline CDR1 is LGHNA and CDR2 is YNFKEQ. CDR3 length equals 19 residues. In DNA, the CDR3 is TGTGCCAGCAGCCTCCTTGGTACTAGCGGGGACTCTTCCTACAATGAGCAGTTCTTC. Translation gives CASSLLGTSGDSSYNEQFF.

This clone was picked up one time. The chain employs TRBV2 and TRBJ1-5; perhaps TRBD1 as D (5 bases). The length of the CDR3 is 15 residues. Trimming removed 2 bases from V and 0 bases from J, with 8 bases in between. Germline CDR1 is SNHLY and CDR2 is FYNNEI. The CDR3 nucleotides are TGTGCCAGCAGTGAAAGGGGCTATAGCAATCAGCCCCAGCATTTT. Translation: CASSERGYSNQPQHF.

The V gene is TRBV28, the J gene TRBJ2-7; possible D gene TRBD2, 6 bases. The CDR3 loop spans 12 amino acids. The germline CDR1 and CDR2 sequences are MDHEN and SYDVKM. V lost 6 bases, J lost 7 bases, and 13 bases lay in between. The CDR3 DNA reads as TGTGCCAGCAGGTCCCCGGGGAGGGAGCAGTACTTC. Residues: CASRSPGREQYF.

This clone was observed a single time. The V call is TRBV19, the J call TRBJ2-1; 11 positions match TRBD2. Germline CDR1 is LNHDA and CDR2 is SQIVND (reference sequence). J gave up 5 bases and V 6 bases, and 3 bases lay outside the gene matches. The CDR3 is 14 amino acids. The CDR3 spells CASRGLAGHNEQFF. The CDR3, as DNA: TGTGCCAGTAGAGGACTAGCGGGTCACAATGAGCAGTTCTTC.

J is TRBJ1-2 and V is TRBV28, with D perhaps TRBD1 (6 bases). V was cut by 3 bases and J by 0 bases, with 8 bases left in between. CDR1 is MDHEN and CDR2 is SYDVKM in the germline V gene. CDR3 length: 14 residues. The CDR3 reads CASSFGQTNYGYTF. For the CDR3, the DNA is TGTGCCAGCAGTTTTGGACAGACTAACTATGGCTACACCTTC.

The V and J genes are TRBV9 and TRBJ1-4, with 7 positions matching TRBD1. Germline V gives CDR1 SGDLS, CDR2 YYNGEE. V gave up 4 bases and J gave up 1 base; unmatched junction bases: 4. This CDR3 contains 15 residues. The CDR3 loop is CASSTSGGTNEKLFF. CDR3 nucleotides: TGTGCCAGCAGCACCTCAGGGGGAACTAATGAAAAACTGTTTTTT.

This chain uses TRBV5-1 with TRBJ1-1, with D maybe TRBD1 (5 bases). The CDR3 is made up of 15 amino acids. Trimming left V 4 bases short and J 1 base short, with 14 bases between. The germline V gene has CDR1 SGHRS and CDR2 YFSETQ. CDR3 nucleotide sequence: TGCGCCAGCAGCAGGAGTTATACAGGGAACACTGAAGCTTTCTTT. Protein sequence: CASSRSYTGNTEAFF. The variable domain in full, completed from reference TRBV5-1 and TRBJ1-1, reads KAGVTQTPRYLIKTRGQQVTLSCSPISGHRSVSWYQQTPGQGLQFLFEYFSETQRNKGNFPGRFSGRQFSNSRSEMNVSTLELGDSALYLCASSRSYTGNTEAFFGQGTRLTVV.

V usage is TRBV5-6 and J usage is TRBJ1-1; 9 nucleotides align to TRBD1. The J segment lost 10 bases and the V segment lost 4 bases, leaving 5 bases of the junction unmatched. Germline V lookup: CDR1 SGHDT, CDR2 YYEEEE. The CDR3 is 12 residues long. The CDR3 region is CASSLGQGGAFF. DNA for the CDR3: TGTGCCAGCAGCCTGGGACAGGGCGGAGCTTTCTTT.

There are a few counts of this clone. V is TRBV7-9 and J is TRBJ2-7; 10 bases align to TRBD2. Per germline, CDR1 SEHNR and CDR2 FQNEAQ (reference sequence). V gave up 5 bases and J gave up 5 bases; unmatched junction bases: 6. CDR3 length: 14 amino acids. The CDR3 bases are TGTGCCAGCAGCCCGACTAGCGGGTTGAACGAGCAGTACTTC. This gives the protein CASSPTSGLNEQYF.

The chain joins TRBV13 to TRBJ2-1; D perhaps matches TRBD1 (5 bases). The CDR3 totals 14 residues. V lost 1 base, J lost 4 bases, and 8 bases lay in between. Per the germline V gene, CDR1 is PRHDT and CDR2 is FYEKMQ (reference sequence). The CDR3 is CASSLAQGYNEQFF. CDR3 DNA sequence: TGTGCCAGCAGCTTAGCTCAGGGTTACAATGAGCAGTTCTTC. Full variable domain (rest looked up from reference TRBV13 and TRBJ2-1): AAGVIQSPRHLIKEKRETATLKCYPIPRHDTVYWYQQGPGQDPQFLISFYEKMQSDKGSIPDRFSAQQFSDYHSELNMSSLELGDSALYFCASSLAQGYNEQFFGPGTRLTVL.

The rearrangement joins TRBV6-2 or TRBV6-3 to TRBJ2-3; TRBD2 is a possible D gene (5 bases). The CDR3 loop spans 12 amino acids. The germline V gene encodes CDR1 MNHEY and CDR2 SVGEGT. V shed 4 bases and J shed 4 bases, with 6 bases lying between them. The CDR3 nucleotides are TGTGCCAGCAGTTTACTAGCAGATACGCAGTATTTT. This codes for CASSLLADTQYF.

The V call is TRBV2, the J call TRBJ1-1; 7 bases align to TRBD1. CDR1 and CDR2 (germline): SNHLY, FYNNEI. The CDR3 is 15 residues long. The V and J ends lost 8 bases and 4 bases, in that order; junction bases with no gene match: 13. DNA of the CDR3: TGTGCCAGCCAGGGGGACCCCGGACTTGGCACTGAAGCTTTCTTT. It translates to CASQGDPGLGTEAFF.

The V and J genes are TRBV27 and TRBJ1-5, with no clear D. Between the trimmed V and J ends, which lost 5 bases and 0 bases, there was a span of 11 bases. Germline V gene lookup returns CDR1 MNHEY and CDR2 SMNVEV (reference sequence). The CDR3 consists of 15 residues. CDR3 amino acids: CASSRGRDSNQPQHF. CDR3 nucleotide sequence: TGTGCCAGCAGTCGAGGGAGAGATAGCAATCAGCCCCAGCATTTT.

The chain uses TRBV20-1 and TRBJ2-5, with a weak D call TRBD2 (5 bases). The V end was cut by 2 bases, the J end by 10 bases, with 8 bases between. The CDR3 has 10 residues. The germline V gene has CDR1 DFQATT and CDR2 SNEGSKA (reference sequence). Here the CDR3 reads CSARSGNQYF. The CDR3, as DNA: TGCAGTGCTAGATCGGGGAACCAGTACTTC.

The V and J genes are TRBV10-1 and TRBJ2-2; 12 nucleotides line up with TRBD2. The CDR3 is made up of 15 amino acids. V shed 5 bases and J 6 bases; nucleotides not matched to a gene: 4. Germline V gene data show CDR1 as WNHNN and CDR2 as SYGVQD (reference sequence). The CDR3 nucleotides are TGCGCCAGCAGTCGTCTAGCGGGGGGGCCCGGGGAGCTGTTTTTT. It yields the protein CASSRLAGGPGELFF.